The 23 T cell receptor beta chains below all came from one sample that was sequenced in a study of shared clonotypes between healthy human individuals. Clones were read by immunoSEQ multiplex PCR, and TCRdb kept only the in-frame ones, dropping some. The sample carries about 820,000 clones, roughly 92% recorded once. CD45RO-negative cells were positively selected for CCR7, leaving out terminally differentiated effector memory CD45RA+ cells. The sample comprised naive CD8+ T cells sorted from blood. The receptor set was obtained from a young man in good health.

The chain carries TRBV27 and TRBJ1-4; D possibly corresponds to TRBD1 (5 bases). This CDR3 contains 14 residues. CDR1 and CDR2 (germline): MNHEY, SMNVEV (reference sequence). Trimming left V 6 bases short and J 1 base short, with 9 bases between. CDR3 in DNA: TGTGCCAGCAGCCGGAGGGGAACTAATGAAAAACTGTTTTTT. Protein: CASSRRGTNEKLFF.

This chain uses TRBV29-1 with TRBJ2-1; TRBD2 matches at 7 bases. The V gene's germline CDR1 is SQVTM and CDR2 ANQGSEA. The V gene end was trimmed by 6 bases and the J gene end by 5 bases; junction bases not matched to a gene: 19. This CDR3 comprises 17 residues. This CDR3 reads CSVELAITSVGNNEQFF. In DNA, the CDR3 is TGCAGCGTAGAACTAGCGATTACCTCTGTTGGAAACAATGAGCAGTTCTTC.

V is TRBV29-1 and J is TRBJ2-3; D is perhaps TRBD2 (6 bases). Germline V gene sequence: CDR1 SQVTM, CDR2 ANQGSEA. V gave up 5 bases and J gave up 4 bases, with 22 bases separating them. This CDR3 has 16 residues. CDR3 sequence reads: CSVRLALARGPDTQYF. Written as DNA, the CDR3 is TGCAGCGTTAGGCTGGCACTAGCTCGTGGCCCAGATACGCAGTATTTT.

With respect to this clone: Other DNA sequences in the sample encode the same CDR3. J is TRBJ2-3 and V is TRBV27; no definite D call. V lost 0 bases, J lost 4 bases, and 5 bases lay in between. The germline V gene has CDR1 MNHEY and CDR2 SMNVEV (reference sequence). This CDR3 is built from 13 residues. In nucleotides, the CDR3 is TGTGCCAGCAGTTTATCGCTTGCAGATACGCAGTATTTT. It is translated as CASSLSLADTQYF.

The chain couples TRBV19 to TRBJ1-5; D is unclear. Trimming cost V 7 bases and J 2 bases, with 12 bases left between them. Per germline, CDR1 LNHDA and CDR2 SQIVND (reference sequence). The CDR3 consists of 14 residues. CDR3 in DNA: TGTGCCAGTACCTTGACCTGGGGCAATCAGCCCCAGCATTTT. Its translation: CASTLTWGNQPQHF. Using reference TRBV19 and TRBJ1-5 for the parts outside the CDR3, the full variable domain is DGGITQSPKYLFRKEGQNVTLSCEQNLNHDAMYWYRQDPGQGLRLIYYSQIVNDFQKGDIAEGYSVSREKKESFPLTVTSAQKNPTAFYLCASTLTWGNQPQHFGDGTRLSIL.

This chain joins TRBV7-9 and TRBJ1-1; a possible D gene is TRBD1 (5 bases). Per germline, CDR1 SEHNR and CDR2 FQNEAQ (reference sequence). The CDR3 runs to 13 residues. V gave up 5 bases and J gave up 1 base, with 8 bases separating them. CDR3 sequence reads: CASSKTENTEAFF. The CDR3 coding sequence is TGTGCCAGCAGCAAGACAGAGAACACTGAAGCTTTCTTT.

The DNA of the CDR3 is TGTGCCACTAATAGAGGGACAGGGGGCTCTGGGGCCAACGTCCTGACTTTC. Translated: CATNRGTGGSGANVLTF. V usage is TRBV19 and J usage is TRBJ2-6, with 11 bases fitting TRBD1. CDR3 length: 17 amino acids. Germline trimming cut 10 bases from V and 0 bases from J; bases unmatched to any gene: 8. The germline V gene has CDR1 LNHDA and CDR2 SQIVND (reference sequence).

The chain is built from TRBV11-2 and TRBJ2-1; D is uncertain. Trimming removed 4 bases at V and 6 bases at J, with 7 bases between. The CDR3 has 12 amino acids. Germline values: CDR1 SGHAT, CDR2 FQNNGV. The CDR3 sequence is CASSSPINEQFF. For the CDR3, the DNA is TGTGCCAGCAGCTCGCCTATCAATGAGCAGTTCTTC.

This chain connects TRBV19 to TRBJ2-5, with 12 bases that match TRBD2. The CDR3 runs to 15 residues. The V gene end was trimmed by 5 bases and the J gene end by 4 bases; junction bases not matched to a gene: 5. Per the germline V gene, CDR1 is LNHDA and CDR2 is SQIVND (reference sequence). In nucleotides, the CDR3 is TGTGCCAGTAGTGCATCGGGACTAGCGGGAGAGACCCAGTACTTC. Amino acids: CASSASGLAGETQYF.

This chain joins TRBV7-9 and TRBJ2-5; 9 bases fit TRBD2. The CDR3 sequence is 16 residues long. Germline CDR1 reads SEHNR; CDR2 reads FQNEAQ (reference sequence). Trimming took 1 base from V and 6 from J; bases not matched to a gene: 9. CDR3 protein: CASSLDSSGILKTQYF. DNA for the CDR3: TGTGCCAGCAGCTTAGACTCTAGCGGGATCCTAAAGACCCAGTACTTC. Together with reference TRBV7-9 and TRBJ2-5, the CDR3 gives the full variable domain: DTGVSQNPRHKITKRGQNVTFRCDPISEHNRLYWYRQTLGQGPEFLTYFQNEAQLEKSRLLSDRFSAERPKGSFSTLEIQRTEQGDSAMYLCASSLDSSGILKTQYFGPGTRLLVL.

The chain combines TRBV2 with TRBJ1-1, with 9 bases identical to TRBD1. Germline CDR1 is SNHLY and CDR2 is FYNNEI. This CDR3 contains 17 residues. Trimming at V came to 7 bases and at J to 1 base, leaving 13 bases not matched to a gene. The CDR3 DNA follows: TGTGCCAGCATTACGGCTACAGGGGGCCTTAGGAACACTGAAGCTTTCTTT. Protein sequence: CASITATGGLRNTEAFF.

This clone was seen many times. V and J are TRBV6-4 and TRBJ2-2; 9 bases fit TRBD2. CDR1 MRHNA and CDR2 SNTAGT come from the germline V gene. V lost 3 bases to trimming and J lost 4 bases; unmatched junction nucleotides: 6. The CDR3 extends over 16 amino acids. Here the CDR3 DNA reads TGTGCCAGCAGTGAAGCCGGACTAGCGTCCACCGGGGAGCTGTTTTTT. Amino acids: CASSEAGLASTGELFF.

The chain links TRBV27 to TRBJ2-7, with D possibly being TRBD1 (5 bases). Per the germline V gene, CDR1 is MNHEY and CDR2 is SMNVEV (reference sequence). Trimming took off 2 bases at V and 0 bases at J, with 11 bases between the two ends. This CDR3 is 15 amino acids long. CDR3 protein: CASSLLRESSYEQYF. The DNA of the CDR3 is TGTGCCAGCAGTTTACTCAGGGAAAGCTCCTACGAGCAGTACTTC.

The rearrangement joins TRBV29-1 to TRBJ2-3; maybe TRBD2 (7 bases). Germline CDR1 is SQVTM and CDR2 is ANQGSEA. V lost 3 bases and J lost 3, with 13 bases in between. The length of the CDR3 is 14 residues. Here the CDR3 reads CSVEGGLGTDTQYF. CDR3 nucleotides: TGCAGCGTTGAGGGGGGGCTGGGGACAGATACGCAGTATTTT.

The rearrangement uses TRBV27 and TRBJ1-2, with 8 bases lining up with TRBD1. The germline V gene encodes CDR1 MNHEY and CDR2 SMNVEV (reference sequence). J gave up 7 bases and V 0 bases, and 10 bases lay outside the gene matches. There are 16 residues in the CDR3. CDR3 nucleotide sequence: TGTGCCAGCAGTTTATCCCCGGCAGGGGGCTTGAGTGGCTACACCTTC. It yields the protein CASSLSPAGGLSGYTF.

The rearrangement links TRBV11-3 to TRBJ2-2, with no clear D. The CDR3 runs 12 residues. CDR1 is SGHNT and CDR2 is YENEEA in the germline V gene. Trimming stripped 6 bases from V and 4 bases from J, with 6 bases between. In DNA form, the CDR3 reads TGTGCCAGCAGGGTGGGCACCGGGGAGCTGTTTTTT. It specifies CASRVGTGELFF.

This clone has a handful of counts. This chain joins TRBV5-6 and TRBJ1-1; TRBD1 aligns across 8 bases. V shed 4 bases, J shed 7 bases, and the junction held 6 bases outside the gene matches. In germline, CDR1 is SGHDT, CDR2 YYEEEE. This CDR3 is 13 amino acids long. The CDR3 loop reads CASSPTGVGEAFF. CDR3 bases: TGTGCCAGCAGCCCGACAGGGGTGGGTGAAGCTTTCTTT.

V is TRBV25-1 and J is TRBJ1-2; 7 bases align to TRBD1. The CDR3 contains 14 residues. The trim removed 8 bases at V and 7 bases at J, leaving 13 bases unmatched. Germline CDR1 reads MGHDK; CDR2 reads SYGVNS. CDR3 region: CASSLGGEILGYTF. CDR3 sequence (DNA): TGTGCCAGCTCCTTAGGGGGCGAAATCCTTGGCTACACCTTC.

The chain is built from TRBV11-2 and TRBJ2-7, with 13 bases that match TRBD2. The V gene's germline CDR1 is SGHAT and CDR2 FQNNGV. This CDR3 is 15 amino acids long. V dropped 5 bases and J dropped 3; count of bases not matched to a gene: 4. CDR3 sequence (DNA): TGTGCCAGCAGCCACAGACTAGCGGGAGGCTACGAGCAGTACTTC. Encoded protein: CASSHRLAGGYEQYF. Full variable domain (outside the CDR3, taken from reference TRBV11-2 and TRBJ2-7): EAGVAQSPRYKIIEKRQSVAFWCNPISGHATLYWYQQILGQGPKLLIQFQNNGVVDDSQLPKDRFSAERLKGVDSTLKIQPAKLEDSAVYLCASSHRLAGGYEQYFGPGTRLTVT.

The chain joins TRBV5-1 to TRBJ1-1; TRBD1 matches at 11 bases. V dropped 1 base and J dropped 4; count of bases not matched to a gene: 9. The CDR3 has 17 residues. From germline, CDR1 is SGHRS and CDR2 YFSETQ. CDR3 nucleotide sequence: TGCGCCAGCAGCTTGATCGGACAGGGGGCAAGGGTCACTGAAGCTTTCTTT. It encodes CASSLIGQGARVTEAFF.

This chain uses TRBV28 with TRBJ2-7; 12 positions match TRBD2. Germline V gives CDR1 MDHEN, CDR2 SYDVKM. J lost 2 bases, V lost 6 bases, and 2 bases had no gene match. This CDR3 is built from 14 residues. CDR3 sequence (DNA): TGTGCCAGCAGCCGACTAGCGGGGGCCTACGAGCAGTACTTC. This sequence encodes CASSRLAGAYEQYF.

The rearrangement uses TRBV4-1 and TRBJ1-2, with no clear D. The CDR3 runs 16 residues. The germline V and J ends were trimmed by 1 base and 0 bases, with 12 bases remaining between them. Germline CDR1 is MGHRA and CDR2 is YSYEKL. The CDR3, as DNA: TGCGCCAGCAGCCAAGGATGGTCAGAGCCTAACTATGGCTACACCTTC. Translated: CASSQGWSEPNYGYTF.

J is TRBJ2-7 and V is TRBV27, with D possibly being TRBD1 or TRBD2 (6 bases each). Germline V CDR1 and CDR2: MNHEY, SMNVEV (reference sequence). V lost 3 bases and J lost 3, with 18 bases in between. This CDR3 comprises 16 residues. This chain's CDR3 is CASSLAGGDTFYEQYF. Here the CDR3 DNA reads TGTGCCAGCAGTTTGGCCGGGGGCGATACCTTCTACGAGCAGTACTTC.